The 14 T cell receptor beta chains listed next were all sequenced from one sample in a study of Ad26.COV2.S vaccination and SARS-CoV-2 variants. Treatment of the sample: over 15 received Ad26.COV2.S at low or high dose, single or two shots; roughly five received placebo; per-sample allocation not given. After the first vaccine or placebo injection, samples were drawn on day 63. Clones were read by immunoSEQ multiplex PCR, and TCRdb kept only the in-frame ones, dropping some. The repertoire holds about 220,000 clones, with around 89% as singletons. Source: peripheral blood, taken in a trial of Ad26.COV2.S vaccine versus placebo. These receptors were obtained from a person aged 18-60 years who received the Ad26.COV2.S COVID-19 vaccine or a placebo.

The chain couples TRBV7-2 to TRBJ2-3; D is unresolved. Germline V gene data show CDR1 as SGHTA and CDR2 as FQGNSA. The V end lost 1 base, the J end lost 6 bases, and 8 bases lay between the germline ends. The CDR3 has 13 residues. CDR3 DNA sequence: TGTGCCAGCAGCTTAGGGCCGAAGGATACGCAGTATTTT. Residues: CASSLGPKDTQYF.

DNA for the CDR3: TGTGCCAGCAGCATAAAACAGGGGGTGTCGCAGTATTTT. Residues: CASSIKQGVSQYF. The chain links TRBV7-9 to TRBJ2-3, with 8 positions matching TRBD1. Looked up from germline, CDR1 is SEHNR and CDR2 is FQNEAQ (reference sequence). CDR3 length equals 13 residues. The V segment lost 5 bases and the J segment 10 bases; nucleotides outside the gene matches: 8.

This clone was seen a single time. The rearrangement links TRBV6-5 to TRBJ1-1; tentative D call: TRBD1 (6 bases). Germline V gene lookup returns CDR1 MNHEY and CDR2 SVGAGI. The CDR3 is made up of 12 amino acids. Trimming removed 1 base at V and 8 bases at J, with 8 bases between. The CDR3 sequence: CASSYFQGEAFF. The CDR3 DNA reads as TGTGCCAGCAGTTACTTCCAGGGGGAAGCTTTCTTT.

In its sample, this clone was seen once. The V call is TRBV4-2, the J call TRBJ1-2; the match to TRBD1 covers 7 bases. Germline loops: CDR1 LGHNA, CDR2 YNFKEQ. The CDR3 spans 14 residues. V lost 5 bases and J lost 6; bases outside the gene matches: 9. CDR3 protein: CASSEGQGVDGYTF. CDR3 DNA: TGTGCCAGCAGCGAAGGCCAGGGGGTAGATGGCTACACCTTC.

This clone was counted once. J is TRBJ1-1 and V is TRBV6-5; the match to TRBD1 covers 10 bases. The CDR3 sequence is 14 residues long. The germline gives CDR1 MNHEY, CDR2 SVGAGI. Losses at the gene ends were 6 bases for V and 6 bases for J; bases not matched to a gene: 7. The CDR3 protein is CASSWTGGVAEAFF. The CDR3 nucleotides are TGTGCCAGCAGCTGGACAGGGGGAGTGGCTGAAGCTTTCTTT.

The CDR3 protein is CASSEVGRNEQFF. Here the CDR3 DNA reads TGCGCCAGCAGTGAGGTGGGGCGAAATGAGCAGTTCTTC. V is TRBV10-1 and J is TRBJ2-1; tentatively, D is TRBD1 (5 bases). The CDR3 contains 13 residues. Trimming took off 2 bases at V and 7 bases at J, with 9 bases between the two ends. Germline lookup yields CDR1 WNHNN and CDR2 SYGVQD (reference sequence).

V usage is TRBV5-8 and J usage is TRBJ2-7; no clear D gene. The CDR3 contains 16 residues. Germline V gene lookup returns CDR1 SGHTS and CDR2 YDEGEE. Trimming took 4 bases from V and 2 from J, leaving 19 bases between them. Here the CDR3 DNA reads TGTGCCAGCAGCCCGAGGCCGTCGGATTTCACCTACGAGCAGTACTTC. It codes for CASSPRPSDFTYEQYF.

The gene calls are TRBV5-1 and TRBJ2-7; D might be TRBD1 or TRBD2, each matching 5 bases. This CDR3 contains 13 residues. V lost 4 bases, J lost 6 bases, and 14 bases lay in between. Germline loops: CDR1 SGHRS, CDR2 YFSETQ. The CDR3 DNA sequence: TGCGCCAGCAGCCGGGGCAGGGCGGTCGAGCAGTACTTC. This sequence encodes CASSRGRAVEQYF.

The chain has TRBV6-5 and TRBJ1-2; no reliable D call. CDR1 is MNHEY and CDR2 is SVGAGI in the germline V gene. Trimming took off 3 bases at V and 7 bases at J, with 21 bases between the two ends. The CDR3 has 16 amino acids. In nucleotides, the CDR3 is TGTGCCAGCAGTTATGGGCAGCACTCTAATAGAGGTGGCTACACCTTC. This gives the protein CASSYGQHSNRGGYTF.

V is TRBV9 and J is TRBJ1-5; D is undetermined. V lost 2 bases to trimming and J lost 2 bases, with 5 bases between them. Germline V gene lookup returns CDR1 SGDLS and CDR2 YYNGEE. The CDR3 consists of 13 residues. The chain's CDR3 is CASSVAGNQPQHF. Written as DNA, the CDR3 is TGTGCCAGCAGCGTCGCTGGCAATCAGCCCCAGCATTTT.

This clone was recorded a few times. The J gene is TRBJ2-7, the V gene TRBV27; D gene uncertain. Germline V gene data show CDR1 as MNHEY and CDR2 as SMNVEV (reference sequence). Trimming removed 8 bases at V and 5 bases at J, with 10 bases between. CDR3 length equals 11 residues. CDR3 DNA sequence: TGTGCCAGCGGCTCCCCCGACGAGCAGTACTTC. Translated: CASGSPDEQYF.

The CDR3 loop is CASSLRPGNTGELFF. CDR3 coding DNA: TGTGCCAGCAGCTTACGGCCGGGAAACACCGGGGAGCTGTTTTTT. The chain carries TRBV7-9 and TRBJ2-2; possible D gene TRBD2, 5 bases. CDR3 length: 15 residues. V dropped 2 bases and J dropped 2 bases, with 9 bases sitting between them. Looked up from germline, CDR1 is SEHNR and CDR2 is FQNEAQ (reference sequence).

The genes are TRBV7-3 and TRBJ1-2; unclear D gene. The CDR3 is made up of 15 amino acids. The V gene lost 5 bases and the J gene lost 3 bases, with 16 bases spanning the gap. Germline assignment: CDR1 SGHTA and CDR2 FQGTGA. CDR3 amino acids: CASSPQEGTYYGYTF. The CDR3 bases are TGTGCCAGCAGCCCCCAGGAAGGAACCTACTATGGCTACACCTTC.

This chain connects TRBV5-6 to TRBJ2-4, with D tentatively TRBD2 (5 bases). The CDR3 runs 17 residues. The ends were cut back, 4 bases at V and 2 bases at J, with 19 bases in the middle. Germline-derived CDR1 and CDR2 are SGHDT and YYEEEE. The CDR3 loop reads CASSVLRSRVSKNIQYF. The CDR3 coding sequence is TGTGCCAGCAGCGTACTTCGCTCGAGGGTCTCCAAAAACATTCAGTACTTC.